These 14 T cell receptor beta chains originate from one sample sequenced in a study of shared clonotypes between healthy human individuals. Measured with immunoSEQ multiplex PCR; TCRdb has only the in-frame clones, and not every one. The table shows 850,000 to 1,200,000 clones, with about 80% occurring only once. The specimen sequenced was memory CD4+ T cells sorted from blood. This sample's subset: CD45RA-negative fraction. The receptors were gathered from a man between 18 and 35 years old in good health.

V is TRBV5-1 and J is TRBJ2-5, with D unresolved. CDR3 length equals 13 residues. Between the trimmed V and J ends, which lost 4 bases and 0 bases, there was a span of 7 bases. Germline CDR1 SGHRS, CDR2 YFSETQ. The CDR3 loop is CASSLTDQETQYF. In nucleotides, the CDR3 is TGCGCCAGCAGCCTAACAGACCAAGAGACCCAGTACTTC.

The chain links TRBV9 to TRBJ2-5; TRBD2 matches at 9 bases. This CDR3 has 17 residues. J was trimmed by 5 bases and V by 1 base; bases with no gene match: 12. CDR1 and CDR2 (germline): SGDLS, YYNGEE. DNA of the CDR3: TGTGCCAGCAGCGTACTCGGGTTGCGGGAGGGCTGGGAGACCCAGTACTTC. It specifies CASSVLGLREGWETQYF.

This clone was found a few times. The CDR3 nucleotides are TGTGCCAGCAGCCCGCAGAATAAAGAGACCCAGTACTTC. Its protein product is CASSPQNKETQYF. The rearrangement links TRBV9 to TRBJ2-5, with D unresolved. The CDR3 loop spans 13 amino acids. Trimming stripped 4 bases from V and 3 bases from J, with 10 bases between. CDR1 SGDLS and CDR2 YYNGEE come from the germline V gene. The full variable domain, with the rest looked up from reference TRBV9 and TRBJ2-5, is DSGVTQTPKHLITATGQRVTLRCSPRSGDLSVYWYQQSLDQGLQFLIQYYNGEERAKGNILERFSAQQFPDLHSELNLSSLELGDSALYFCASSPQNKETQYFGPGTRLLVL.

The V gene is TRBV25-1, the J gene TRBJ2-5; 8 bases align to TRBD1. Germline V gives CDR1 MGHDK, CDR2 SYGVNS. The CDR3 has 14 amino acids. The V and J ends lost 2 bases and 5 bases, in that order; junction bases with no gene match: 4. The DNA for the CDR3 is TGTGCCAGCAGTGAACACAGGGGGGCGGAGACCCAGTACTTC. It encodes CASSEHRGAETQYF.

V usage is TRBV5-6 and J usage is TRBJ2-7; tentative D call: TRBD2 (5 bases). In germline, CDR1 is SGHDT, CDR2 YYEEEE. The CDR3 length is 12 residues. V shed 3 bases and J shed 7 bases, with 11 bases lying between them. The CDR3 coding sequence is TGTGCCAGCAGCTCTTTCCCGGGGGAGCAGTACTTC. It is translated as CASSSFPGEQYF.

The chain couples TRBV7-6 to TRBJ2-5; D tentatively reads TRBD1 or TRBD2 (5 bases each). There are 15 residues in the CDR3. Germline CDR1 and CDR2: SGHVS and FNYEAQ. V shed 5 bases and J shed 4 bases, with 17 bases lying between them. The CDR3 DNA reads TGTGCCAGCAGCCCATGGGGGAGCAAGGGAGAGACCCAGTACTTC. It encodes CASSPWGSKGETQYF. The full variable domain, with the rest looked up from reference TRBV7-6 and TRBJ2-5, is GAGVSQSPRYKVTKRGQDVALRCDPISGHVSLYWYRQALGQGPEFLTYFNYEAQQDKSGLPNDRFSAERPEGSISTLTIQRTEQRDSAMYRCASSPWGSKGETQYFGPGTRLLVL.

This rearrangement joins TRBV5-1 to TRBJ2-5, with 14 bases identical to TRBD2. Germline CDR1 is SGHRS and CDR2 is YFSETQ. V was pared by 4 bases and J by 4 bases, with 9 bases of the junction left unmatched. CDR3 length: 17 amino acids. CDR3 coding DNA: TGCGCCAGCAGCGAAGGACTAGCGGGGGGTTCCGGAGAGACCCAGTACTTC. Protein: CASSEGLAGGSGETQYF.

The chain joins TRBV10-1 to TRBJ1-6, with a tentative D call TRBD1 (5 bases). CDR3 length: 14 residues. Germline V gene lookup returns CDR1 WNHNN and CDR2 SYGVQD (reference sequence). The ends were cut back, 2 bases at V and 7 bases at J, with 9 bases in the middle. The CDR3 bases are TGCGCCAGCAGTGAGGCCCGGGACAATTCACCCCTCCACTTT. It is translated as CASSEARDNSPLHF.

Notes on this clone: This sequence may be a read error, since a much larger clone differs from it by one base. The chain employs TRBV5-6 and TRBJ1-6; a possible D gene is TRBD1 (5 bases). V was pared by 0 bases and J by 7 bases, with 8 bases between. The V gene's germline CDR1 is SGHDT and CDR2 YYEEEE. The CDR3 consists of 14 residues. The CDR3 region is CASSLGQKNSPLHF. CDR3 DNA: TGTGCCAGCAGCTTGGGACAGAAGAATTCACCCCTCCACTTT.

With regard to this clone: Within the sample, other DNA sequences also encode this same CDR3. The genes are TRBV11-2 and TRBJ2-7; D may match TRBD1 or TRBD2 (5 bases each). Trimming removed 3 bases at V and 1 base at J, with 7 bases between. This CDR3 is 13 amino acids long. The germline gives CDR1 SGHAT, CDR2 FQNNGV. Written as DNA, the CDR3 is TGTGCCAGCAGCTTGAGGGGTTCCTACGAGCAGTACTTC. It specifies CASSLRGSYEQYF.

The chain is built from TRBV7-2 and TRBJ2-5; TRBD1 or TRBD2 may be the D gene (5 bases each). V shed 7 bases and J shed 4 bases, with 16 bases lying between them. The CDR3 runs 14 residues. Germline CDR1 reads SGHTA; CDR2 reads FQGNSA. The CDR3 reads CASTSGTTLETQYF. Here the CDR3 DNA reads TGTGCCAGCACCTCCGGGACGACCCTAGAGACCCAGTACTTC.

This clone was seen only a few times. The chain joins TRBV6-6 to TRBJ2-7, with D perhaps matching TRBD2 (5 bases). The V gene's germline CDR1 is MNHNY and CDR2 SVGAGI (reference sequence). CDR3 length equals 16 residues. Trimming left V 6 bases short and J 5 bases short, with 23 bases between. CDR3: CASSGSPVGSGNEQYF. In DNA form, the CDR3 reads TGTGCCAGCAGCGGATCCCCGGTCGGGTCCGGGAACGAGCAGTACTTC.

The V gene is TRBV19, the J gene TRBJ1-5; TRBD1 aligns across 7 bases. CDR1 is LNHDA, CDR2 SQIVND, per germline (reference sequence). The CDR3 is 17 amino acids. V lost 4 bases to trimming and J lost 3 bases; unmatched junction nucleotides: 12. The CDR3 nucleotides are TGTGCCAGTAGTAACGACAGGGACCGACCCTACAATCAGCCCCAGCATTTT. Translated, it gives CASSNDRDRPYNQPQHF.

The sample holds a few counts of this clone. The chain combines TRBV2 with TRBJ2-1; 9 nucleotides align to TRBD2. Germline CDR1 and CDR2: SNHLY and FYNNEI. The CDR3 runs to 12 residues. Unmatched junction bases numbered 4, after V lost 2 bases and J lost 14 bases. The CDR3 DNA is TGTGCCAGCAGTGAAAATAGCGGGAGAGAGTTCTTC. Protein: CASSENSGREFF.